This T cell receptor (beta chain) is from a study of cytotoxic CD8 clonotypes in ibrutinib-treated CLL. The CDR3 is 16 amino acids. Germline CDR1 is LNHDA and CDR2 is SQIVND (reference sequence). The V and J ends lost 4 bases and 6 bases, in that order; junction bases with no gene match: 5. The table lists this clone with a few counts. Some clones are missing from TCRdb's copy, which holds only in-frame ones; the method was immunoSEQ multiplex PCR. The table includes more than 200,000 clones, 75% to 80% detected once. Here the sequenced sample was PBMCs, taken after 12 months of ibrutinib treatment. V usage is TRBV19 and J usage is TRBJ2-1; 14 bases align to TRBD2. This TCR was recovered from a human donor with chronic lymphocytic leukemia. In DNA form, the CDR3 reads TGTGCCAGTAGTACCCCGGGACTAGCGGGGGCCAATGAGCAGTTCTTC. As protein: CASSTPGLAGANEQFF. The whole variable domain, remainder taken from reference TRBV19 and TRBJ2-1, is DGGITQSPKYLFRKEGQNVTLSCEQNLNHDAMYWYRQDPGQGLRLIYYSQIVNDFQKGDIAEGYSVSREKKESFPLTVTSAQKNPTAFYLCASSTPGLAGANEQFFGPGTRLTVL.